This paragraph reports one T cell receptor (beta chain). This sample is drawn from a study of blood T cell repertoires in COVID-19. Across the study: Sources were T cells, B-cell-depleted T cells, or PBMCs; the material itself was cDNA or gDNA.

Under the authors' procedure: Amplification from reference gene primers served as the basis for estimated nucleated cell counts. Profiled with immunoSEQ multiplex PCR; TCRdb holds only in-frame clones, not every one. Clone size and the V and J calls come from that table; the DNA yielded D and trimming. The sample yields roughly 250,000 clones, around 87% seen once. Ages ranged from roughly 18 to 100 years, with residence in about two dozen US areas. Sequenced sample: PBMCs or T cells enriched from blood (not recorded which). This TCR derives from a woman aged 50 to 60 who had recovered from COVID-19.

The chain's CDR3 is CASSERGASYGYTF. CDR3 bases: TGTGCCAGCAGTGAACGTGGGGCGTCCTATGGCTACACCTTC. The J gene is TRBJ1-2, the V gene TRBV2, with D possibly matching TRBD1 (5 bases). The CDR3 extends over 14 amino acids. With 2 bases removed from V and 4 bases from J, the gap between germline ends came to 11 bases. Germline-derived CDR1 and CDR2 are SNHLY and FYNNEI. Variable domain in full (rest from reference TRBV2 and TRBJ1-2): EPEVTQTPSHQVTQMGQEVILRCVPISNHLYFYWYRQILGQKVEFLVSFYNNEISEKSEIFDDQFSVERPDGSNFTLKIRSTKLEDSAMYFCASSERGASYGYTFGSGTRLTVV.